A selection of T cell receptor beta chains follows, all from one sample in a study of shared clonotypes between healthy human individuals. Profiled with immunoSEQ multiplex PCR; TCRdb holds only in-frame clones, not every one. The repertoire includes roughly 1,100,000 clones, about 70% of them detected once, and about 1.5% sits in the top ten. Sequenced: memory CD4+ T cells sorted from blood. Every receptor here comes from a man aged 18 to 29 in good health. The CDR3 runs from the conserved cysteine through the conserved F or W. D genes are given only for firm matches. Only part of the rows carry a size: once, few, many, or a class if the clone is expanded.

d_call: .
clone_size: .
j_call: TRBJ2-3
cdr3_length: 12
v_call: TRBV10-3
cdr3_aa: CASNRGGDTQYF
cdr3_nt: TGTGCCTCAAACCGCGGGGGCGATACGCAGTATTTT

d_call: TRBD1
clone_size: once
j_call: TRBJ2-3
cdr3_length: 13
v_call: TRBV30
cdr3_aa: CAWRTGAADTQYF
cdr3_nt: TGTGCCTGGAGGACAGGGGCAGCAGATACGCAGTATTTT

d_call: TRBD2
clone_size: .
j_call: TRBJ2-7
cdr3_length: 15
v_call: TRBV5-1
cdr3_aa: CASTFALAGIYEQYF
cdr3_nt: TGCGCCAGCACCTTTGCGCTAGCGGGGATATACGAGCAGTACTTC

d_call: .
clone_size: .
j_call: TRBJ2-3
cdr3_length: 15
v_call: TRBV7-9
cdr3_aa: CASSLAGASTDTQYF
cdr3_nt: TGTGCCAGCAGCTTAGCGGGGGCGTCGACAGATACGCAGTATTTT

d_call: .
clone_size: once
j_call: TRBJ2-7
cdr3_length: 15
v_call: TRBV18
cdr3_aa: CASSPIRGPSYEQYF
cdr3_nt: TGTGCCAGCTCACCGATTCGGGGCCCGTCCTACGAGCAGTACTTC

d_call: TRBD1
clone_size: .
j_call: TRBJ2-5
cdr3_length: 15
v_call: TRBV15
cdr3_aa: CATSSWDRVWETQYF
cdr3_nt: TGTGCCACCAGCAGCTGGGACAGGGTGTGGGAGACCCAGTACTTC

d_call: .
clone_size: .
j_call: TRBJ2-5
cdr3_length: 12
v_call: TRBV5-1
cdr3_aa: CASMAQQETQYF
cdr3_nt: TGCGCCAGCATGGCGCAACAAGAGACCCAGTACTTC

d_call: .
clone_size: .
j_call: TRBJ2-2
cdr3_length: 15
v_call: TRBV7-3
cdr3_aa: CASSLEGWTTGELFF
cdr3_nt: TGTGCCAGCAGCTTAGAGGGATGGACCACCGGGGAGCTGTTTTTT

d_call: .
clone_size: .
j_call: TRBJ2-7
cdr3_length: 14
v_call: TRBV7-6
cdr3_aa: CASSFRSGSYEQYF
cdr3_nt: TGTGCCAGCAGCTTCCGATCGGGCTCCTACGAGCAGTACTTC

d_call: .
clone_size: .
j_call: TRBJ2-6
cdr3_length: 16
v_call: TRBV25-1
cdr3_aa: CASSGLRGSGANVLTF
cdr3_nt: TGTGCCAGCAGTGGCCTCCGAGGGAGTGGGGCCAACGTCCTGACTTTC

d_call: .
clone_size: few
j_call: TRBJ1-1
cdr3_length: 13
v_call: TRBV6-1
cdr3_aa: CASSGQLNTEAFF
cdr3_nt: TGTGCCAGCAGTGGACAGCTGAACACTGAAGCTTTCTTT

d_call: TRBD1
clone_size: once
j_call: TRBJ1-2
cdr3_length: 16
v_call: TRBV5-6
cdr3_aa: CASSFGDSLMNYGYTF
cdr3_nt: TGTGCCAGCAGCTTTGGGGACAGCTTAATGAACTATGGCTACACCTTC

d_call: .
clone_size: .
j_call: TRBJ2-6
cdr3_length: 18
v_call: TRBV7-9
cdr3_aa: CASSLQAPLLSGANVLTF
cdr3_nt: TGTGCCAGCAGCTTACAGGCCCCACTACTCTCTGGGGCCAACGTCCTGACTTTC

d_call: .
clone_size: .
j_call: TRBJ2-2
cdr3_length: 16
v_call: TRBV18
cdr3_aa: CASSPTQRTNTGELFF
cdr3_nt: TGTGCCAGCTCACCTACCCAGCGGACGAACACCGGGGAGCTGTTTTTT

d_call: .
clone_size: .
j_call: TRBJ2-1
cdr3_length: 15
v_call: TRBV5-1
cdr3_aa: CASSLLRDALNEQFF
cdr3_nt: TGCGCCAGCAGCTTGTTAAGGGACGCCCTCAATGAGCAGTTCTTC

d_call: .
clone_size: few
j_call: TRBJ1-1
cdr3_length: 11
v_call: TRBV30
cdr3_aa: CAWNGEPEAFF
cdr3_nt: TGTGCCTGGAACGGTGAGCCTGAAGCTTTCTTT

d_call: .
clone_size: .
j_call: TRBJ2-3
cdr3_length: 15
v_call: TRBV27
cdr3_aa: CAGRRVTRGTDTQYF
cdr3_nt: TGTGCCGGTCGTCGAGTCACCCGAGGCACAGATACGCAGTATTTT

d_call: .
clone_size: .
j_call: TRBJ2-1
cdr3_length: 15
v_call: TRBV4-1
cdr3_aa: CASSQPGTIYNEQFF
cdr3_nt: TGCGCCAGCAGCCAGCCAGGGACGATCTACAATGAGCAGTTCTTC

d_call: TRBD1
clone_size: many
j_call: TRBJ2-1
cdr3_length: 16
v_call: TRBV5-1
cdr3_aa: CASSDTLTGTYNEQFF
cdr3_nt: TGCGCCAGCAGCGATACCTTGACAGGGACCTACAATGAGCAGTTCTTC

d_call: .
clone_size: .
j_call: TRBJ2-2
cdr3_length: 17
v_call: TRBV19
cdr3_aa: CASSEPGRTANTGELFF
cdr3_nt: TGTGCCAGTAGTGAACCCGGGAGGACAGCGAACACCGGGGAGCTGTTTTTT

d_call: .
clone_size: few
j_call: TRBJ1-1
cdr3_length: 12
v_call: TRBV15
cdr3_aa: CATSSGYTEAFF
cdr3_nt: TGTGCCACCAGCAGCGGGTACACTGAAGCTTTCTTT

d_call: .
clone_size: .
j_call: TRBJ1-3
cdr3_length: 14
v_call: TRBV30
cdr3_aa: CAWSPGVSGNTIYF
cdr3_nt: TGTGCCTGGAGCCCAGGGGTATCTGGAAACACCATATATTTT

d_call: TRBD1
clone_size: once
j_call: TRBJ1-1
cdr3_length: 16
v_call: TRBV4-2
cdr3_aa: CASSRTEGAGNTEAFF
cdr3_nt: TGTGCCAGCAGCCGAACAGAGGGGGCGGGGAACACTGAAGCTTTCTTT

d_call: TRBD2
clone_size: .
j_call: TRBJ2-1
cdr3_length: 16
v_call: TRBV2
cdr3_aa: CASSGSLAGITNEQFF
cdr3_nt: TGTGCCAGCAGTGGGTCCCTAGCGGGGATAACCAATGAGCAGTTCTTC

d_call: .
clone_size: .
j_call: TRBJ1-6
cdr3_length: 13
v_call: TRBV2
cdr3_aa: CASSGGVDSPLHF
cdr3_nt: TGTGCCAGCAGTGGCGGCGTGGATTCACCCCTCCACTTT

d_call: TRBD1
clone_size: .
j_call: TRBJ2-7
cdr3_length: 14
v_call: TRBV10-3
cdr3_aa: CAISGGTGGHEQYF
cdr3_nt: TGTGCCATCAGTGGTGGGACAGGAGGCCACGAGCAGTACTTC

d_call: .
clone_size: .
j_call: TRBJ1-1
cdr3_length: 13
v_call: TRBV2
cdr3_aa: CASIRQVTAEAFF
cdr3_nt: TGTGCCAGCATAAGACAGGTGACCGCTGAAGCTTTCTTT

d_call: .
clone_size: .
j_call: TRBJ2-7
cdr3_length: 14
v_call: TRBV10-3
cdr3_aa: CAISRHQEASEQYF
cdr3_nt: TGTGCCATCAGCCGACACCAAGAGGCCTCCGAGCAGTACTTC

d_call: .
clone_size: .
j_call: TRBJ2-6
cdr3_length: 20
v_call: TRBV19
cdr3_aa: CASSIPLSTGIFSGANVLTF
cdr3_nt: TGTGCCAGTAGTATCCCCCTCTCGACAGGAATCTTCTCTGGGGCCAACGTCCTGACTTTC

d_call: .
clone_size: many
j_call: TRBJ1-5
cdr3_length: 14
v_call: TRBV10-3
cdr3_aa: CAISDSQGVQPQHF
cdr3_nt: TGTGCCATCAGTGATTCACAGGGAGTTCAGCCCCAGCATTTT

d_call: .
clone_size: few
j_call: TRBJ1-5
cdr3_length: 15
v_call: TRBV19
cdr3_aa: CASIGTPNSNQPQHF
cdr3_nt: TGTGCCAGTATCGGGACACCTAATAGCAATCAGCCCCAGCATTTT

d_call: .
clone_size: .
j_call: TRBJ2-7
cdr3_length: 12
v_call: TRBV5-4
cdr3_aa: CASSFLSREQYF
cdr3_nt: TGTGCCAGCAGCTTCCTCTCTCGCGAGCAGTACTTC

d_call: .
clone_size: .
j_call: TRBJ2-7
cdr3_length: 15
v_call: TRBV5-1
cdr3_aa: CASSLANRDTYEQYF
cdr3_nt: TGCGCCAGCAGCTTAGCGAACCGGGACACATACGAGCAGTACTTC

d_call: .
clone_size: .
j_call: TRBJ2-5
cdr3_length: 14
v_call: TRBV6-1
cdr3_aa: CASSGGDGLMTQYF
cdr3_nt: TGTGCCAGCAGTGGTGGGGACGGCCTGATGACCCAGTACTTC

d_call: .
clone_size: .
j_call: TRBJ2-7
cdr3_length: 15
v_call: TRBV15
cdr3_aa: CATSRGGQKTYEQYF
cdr3_nt: TGTGCCACCAGCAGAGGGGGTCAGAAAACCTACGAGCAGTACTTC

d_call: .
clone_size: .
j_call: TRBJ2-3
cdr3_length: 14
v_call: TRBV6-4
cdr3_aa: CASTAAPLGDTQYF
cdr3_nt: TGTGCCAGTACGGCGGCCCCCTTAGGAGATACGCAGTATTTT

d_call: .
clone_size: .
j_call: TRBJ2-7
cdr3_length: 15
v_call: TRBV7-3
cdr3_aa: CASSSSGGPLYEQYF
cdr3_nt: TGTGCCAGCAGCTCCTCAGGGGGGCCACTCTACGAGCAGTACTTC

d_call: TRBD2
clone_size: .
j_call: TRBJ2-7
cdr3_length: 16
v_call: TRBV12-5
cdr3_aa: CASGLPRTSGSYEQYF
cdr3_nt: TGTGCTAGTGGTTTGCCACGGACTAGCGGGAGCTACGAGCAGTACTTC

d_call: TRBD2
clone_size: .
j_call: TRBJ2-3
cdr3_length: 17
v_call: TRBV7-2
cdr3_aa: CASSLESAGGRGDTQYF
cdr3_nt: TGTGCCAGCAGCTTAGAATCTGCGGGAGGGCGGGGAGATACGCAGTATTTT

d_call: .
clone_size: few
j_call: TRBJ1-2
cdr3_length: 16
v_call: TRBV10-3
cdr3_aa: CAISGSTGTQLYGYTF
cdr3_nt: TGTGCCATCAGTGGGTCAACCGGAACGCAACTCTATGGCTACACCTTC

d_call: TRBD2
clone_size: once
j_call: TRBJ2-3
cdr3_length: 14
v_call: TRBV27
cdr3_aa: CASSFTSVPHTQYF
cdr3_nt: TGTGCCAGCAGTTTTACTAGCGTTCCCCATACGCAGTATTTT

d_call: .
clone_size: .
j_call: TRBJ2-7
cdr3_length: 13
v_call: TRBV10-1
cdr3_aa: CASSDPDRYEQYF
cdr3_nt: TGCGCCAGCAGTGACCCGGACAGATACGAGCAGTACTTC